Described below is a single T cell receptor (beta chain) sequence and its context. Its antigen is still unknown. No clone much larger than this one lies a single base away; base qualities are absent. CDR1 and CDR2 are drawn from the germline V gene: MGHRA, YSYEKL. The cysteine opens and the phenylalanine closes a CDR3 of 16 amino acids. Here the CDR3 DNA is all that survives: 48 bases in frame from base 1. V is pruned by 6 bases and J by 4 bases, leaving 13 bases of the junction without a gene match. Collaborating institutions collected whole blood in K2EDTA tubes following their own protocols. For TCRbeta analysis, collaborators shipped samples in one of three forms: frozen whole blood, isolated PBMCs, or DNA extracted from either of those sample types. This sample was included in a study of blood T cell repertoires in COVID-19 (dated by TCRdb to the early 2020s). The study in broad terms: Samples covering the acute and convalescent phases of COVID-19 were provided by collaborators in the United States, Italy and Spain. Samples were obtained from the ongoing ImmuneRACE study (first 160 participants) and from 950 to 1,500 subjects provided by 6 global collaborators. The sample metadata nearly always contained a de-identified subject ID, COVID-19 status, age in years and sex. The material from the prospective study consisted of cDNA or gDNA derived from T cells, B-cell-depleted T cells, or PBMCs. Where available, HLA class I and class II types were obtained from metadata supplied by the sample provider rather than from assay-based typing. Deeply sampled blood TCRbeta repertoires from subjects exposed to, actively infected with, or recovered from COVID-19 were included in the dataset. The repertoires were made available in a free public database intended to serve as a resource for research on the immune response to SARS-CoV-2.

The immunoSEQ Assay, a bias-controlled multiplex PCR, was used to amplify TCRbeta CDR3 regions from genomic DNA. Regarding the original processing steps: The number of nucleated cells in each sample was estimated by amplification of reference gene primers within the assay. Sequence reads were collapsed and filtered to measure the absolute abundance of every unique TCRbeta CDR3 rearrangement. Productive Simpson clonality was computed per sample as the square root of Simpson's diversity index over productive rearrangements. Entries here come from immuneACCESS through TCRdb and include only in-frame sequences with V and J called. Some clones fail to appear in such tables; in the studies checked, an unresolved V gene covers under half of the shortfall, and the cause of the remainder is unknown. The V and J calls and clone size are taken from that table; D and trimming were inferred from the DNA. The sample contains about 120,000 clones, more than 75% of them found a single time. The ten largest clones capture more than 2% of the sample.

Study-wide conclusions, independent of this receptor: How much clinical and demographic metadata was included differed by source and by participant, and the metadata was provided uncurated.

The rearranged chain carries TRBV4-1 and TRBJ2-7; the central 9 bases match TRBD1. This receptor was obtained from a woman aged 45-59 years with acute or convalescent COVID-19. Material for sequencing was peripheral blood. The CDR3 amino acid sequence is: CASREKEGQGSYEQYF. The nucleotide sequence is given as TGCGCCAGCAGGGAGAAAGAGGGACAGGGTTCTTACGAGCAGTACTTC.